This TCR beta chain was sequenced for a study of blood T cell repertoires in COVID-19 (TCRdb year 2020). As for the study more broadly: Collaborator samples came from the United States, Italy and Spain and covered acute and convalescent phases of COVID-19. The prospective study material was composed of cDNA or gDNA derived from T cells, B-cell-depleted T cells, or PBMCs. The dataset comprised deeply sampled blood TCRbeta repertoires from subjects exposed to, actively infected with, or recovered from COVID-19. A freely available public database, intended as a resource for researchers studying the immune response to SARS-CoV-2, is where the repertoires were released. The samples were drawn from the first 160 participants of the ongoing ImmuneRACE study and from 1,200 or so subjects provided by 6 global collaborators. Nearly every sample came with metadata listing a de-identified subject ID, COVID-19 status, age in years and sex. Where available, HLA class I and class II types were taken from metadata supplied by the sample provider and were not determined by assay-based typing.

Collaborating institutions collected whole blood in K2EDTA tubes following their own protocols. For TCRbeta analysis, collaborators shipped samples in one of three forms: frozen whole blood, isolated PBMCs, or DNA extracted from either of those sample types. Concerning this clone: This receptor's antigen is unknown. No much larger clone exists at a distance of one base, and base qualities are not known.

V loses 7 bases, J loses 7 bases, and the germline ends lie 13 bases apart. Reading the germline V gene gives CDR1 MNHEY and CDR2 SVGAGI. Inclusive of the bounding cysteine and phenylalanine, the CDR3 is 12 residues long. Left in the record is the CDR3 DNA by itself, 36 bases read in frame from the first base. TCRbeta CDR3 regions were amplified from genomic DNA using the immunoSEQ Assay, a bias-controlled multiplex PCR. From the authors' description of their analysis: The number of nucleated cells in each sample was estimated from the amplification of reference gene primers within the assay. Sequence reads were collapsed and filtered to measure the absolute abundance of every unique TCRbeta CDR3 rearrangement. For each sample, productive Simpson clonality was calculated as the square root of Simpson's diversity index across productive rearrangements. TCRdb limited this immuneACCESS table to in-frame rearrangements with V and J called. A share of clones is missing; checked studies link under half to unresolved V genes, and the rest is unexplained. Clonal size and the V and J genes are those of that table, whereas D and trimming came from the DNA. The sample records about 140,000 clones, more than 70% of which are singletons. The ten largest clones take up around 1.6% of the sample.

The full study reports these points: The amount of clinical and demographic metadata varied by source and participant and was provided uncurated.

Sample: peripheral blood. The V and J genes are TRBV6-5 and TRBJ1-1; 6 matching bases give a weak D call of TRBD1. The receptor's source is a human donor in a cohort sampled during active COVID-19. CDR3 sequence: CASITRGDEAFF. In nucleotide form, the sequence is TGTGCCAGCATCACCAGGGGTGATGAAGCTTTCTTT.